This TCR beta chain derives from a study of blood T cell repertoires in COVID-19. In the study overall: Samples of COVID-19 (acute and convalescent) were obtained from the United States, Italy and Spain. T cells, B-cell-depleted T cells, or PBMCs provided the cDNA or gDNA that served as material.

This CDR3 is built from 14 residues. V dropped 6 bases and J dropped 1 base, with 9 bases sitting between them. Germline lookup yields CDR1 MDHEN and CDR2 SYDVKM. Per the authors' pipeline: Quantification of nucleated cells was approximated via reference gene primer amplification. TCRdb keeps only in-frame clones here, not all; method: immunoSEQ multiplex PCR. Clonal size and the V and J genes are those of that table, whereas D and trimming came from the DNA. In the table there are about 44,000 clones, more than 65% of which are singletons. This clone was seen only a few times. The gene calls are TRBV28 and TRBJ1-4; D not resolved. The source material was peripheral blood. The TCR comes from a woman in her sixties or seventies with acute or convalescent COVID-19. The CDR3 bases are TGTGCCAGCAGCTTACGGAGAACTAATGAAAAACTGTTTTTT. Its protein product is CASSLRRTNEKLFF. Supplemented by reference TRBV28 and TRBJ1-4, the full variable domain reads DVKVTQSSRYLVKRTGEKVFLECVQDMDHENMFWYRQDPGLGLRLIYFSYDVKMKEKGDIPEGYSVSREKKERFSLILESASTNQTSMYLCASSLRRTNEKLFFGSGTQLSVL.